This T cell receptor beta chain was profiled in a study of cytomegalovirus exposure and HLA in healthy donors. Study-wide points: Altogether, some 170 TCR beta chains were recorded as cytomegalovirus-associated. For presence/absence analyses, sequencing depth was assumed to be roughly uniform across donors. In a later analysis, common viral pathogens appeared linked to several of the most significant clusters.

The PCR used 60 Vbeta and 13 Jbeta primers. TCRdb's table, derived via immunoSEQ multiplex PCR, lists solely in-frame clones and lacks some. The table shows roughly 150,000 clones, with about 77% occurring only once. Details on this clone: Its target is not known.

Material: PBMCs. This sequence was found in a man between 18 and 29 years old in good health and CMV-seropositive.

The CDR3 DNA is TGTGCCAGCAGCTTACTTCCAGGGATTAAGGGGAATGAGCAGTTCTTC. Its protein product is CASSLLPGIKGNEQFF. The V and J genes are TRBV11-2 and TRBJ2-1; a possible D gene is TRBD1 (5 bases). CDR1 and CDR2 (germline): SGHAT, FQNNGV. The CDR3 loop spans 16 amino acids. Trimming took 2 bases from V and 7 from J, leaving 18 bases between them.